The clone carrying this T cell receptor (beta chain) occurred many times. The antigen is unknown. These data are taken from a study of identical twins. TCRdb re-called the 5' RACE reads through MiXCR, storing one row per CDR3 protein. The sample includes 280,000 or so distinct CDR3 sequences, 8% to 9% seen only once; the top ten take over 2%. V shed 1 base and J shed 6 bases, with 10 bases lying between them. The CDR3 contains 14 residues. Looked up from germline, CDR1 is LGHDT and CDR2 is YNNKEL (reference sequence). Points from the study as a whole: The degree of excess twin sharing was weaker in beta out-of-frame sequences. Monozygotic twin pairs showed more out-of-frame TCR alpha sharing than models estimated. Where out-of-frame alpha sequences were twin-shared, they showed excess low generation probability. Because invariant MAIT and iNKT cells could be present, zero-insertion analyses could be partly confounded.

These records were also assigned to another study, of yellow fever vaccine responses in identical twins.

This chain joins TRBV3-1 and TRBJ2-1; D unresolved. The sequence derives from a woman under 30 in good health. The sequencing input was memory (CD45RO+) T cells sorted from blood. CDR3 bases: TGTGCCAGCAGCCAAGGCAGGCTGGTCAATGAGCAGTTCTTC. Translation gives CASSQGRLVNEQFF.